This T cell receptor (beta chain) appears in the sequencing data of a study of shared clonotypes between healthy human individuals. Across the whole study: Donors consisted of a couple of women and a few men between 18 and 49. Per-donor plates numbered three CD4 naive, three CD4 memory, two CD8 naive and one CD8 memory.

Libraries were prepared by immunoSEQ multiplex PCR; TCRdb keeps only in-frame clonotypes and omits some of them. The sample includes 600,000 to 750,000 clones, about two thirds seen only once; the top ten take about 1.8%. CD45RA-negative memory and CD45RA+ naive subsets were split from the CD4+ cells. Details on this clone: Antigen specificity is unknown.

CDR1 is SGHAT and CDR2 is FQNNGV in the germline V gene. This CDR3 spans 15 amino acids. V lost 3 bases to trimming and J lost 2 bases, with 14 bases between them. Study-wide points: Rarefaction showed that sequencing of sorted subsets was incomplete (despite large depth).

The sequence was collected from a woman in her twenties or thirties in good health. The source material was memory CD4+ T cells sorted from blood. This sample's subset: CD45RA-negative fraction. The chain has TRBV11-2 and TRBJ2-7; weak D call: TRBD2 (5 bases). This CDR3 is CASSFGEGSAYEQYF. CDR3 sequence (DNA): TGTGCCAGCAGCTTTGGTGAGGGTTCTGCCTACGAGCAGTACTTC. The complete variable domain, with remaining parts taken from reference TRBV11-2 and TRBJ2-7, reads EAGVAQSPRYKIIEKRQSVAFWCNPISGHATLYWYQQILGQGPKLLIQFQNNGVVDDSQLPKDRFSAERLKGVDSTLKIQPAKLEDSAVYLCASSFGEGSAYEQYFGPGTRLTVT.